The clone carrying this TCR beta chain showed up many times. This entry belongs to a study of regulatory T cells in long-lasting Graves disease. Trimming cost V 5 bases and J 0 bases, with 13 bases left between them. Germline V gives CDR1 DFQATT, CDR2 SNEGSKA (reference sequence). The CDR3 sequence is 15 residues long. The time point was: newly diagnosed GD, antithyroid drugs for less than 3 months. PBMC-extracted RNA yielded the TCR library. To make TCR beta libraries, researchers used iRepertoire HTBI primers and Arm-PCR of CDR3 regions. Each CDR3 protein is one row after TCRdb ran MiXCR on the multiplex PCR reads. Of 410,000 or so distinct CDR3 sequences detected, just under 15% appear once; the ten largest clones hold approximately 15%. In addition, the sample was reused for a study of T cells in Graves' hyperthyroidism and ophthalmopathy.

V is TRBV20-1 and J is TRBJ2-2, with TRBD1 as a possible D gene (5 bases). Source: peripheral blood mononuclear cells (PBMCs), taken at new diagnosis, from a patient treated with antithyroid drugs. The clonotype originates from a woman in her twenties or thirties with Graves disease. CDR3 sequence reads: CSAQGRVANTGELFF. Here the CDR3 DNA reads TGCAGTGCTCAGGGCAGGGTCGCGAACACCGGGGAGCTGTTTTTT.